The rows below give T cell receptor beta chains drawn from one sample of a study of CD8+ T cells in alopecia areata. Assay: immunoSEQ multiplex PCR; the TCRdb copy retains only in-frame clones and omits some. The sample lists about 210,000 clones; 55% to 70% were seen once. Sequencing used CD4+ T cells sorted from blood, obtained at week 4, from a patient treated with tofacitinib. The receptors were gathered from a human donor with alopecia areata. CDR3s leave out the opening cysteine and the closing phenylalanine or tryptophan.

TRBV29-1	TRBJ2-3	SVTQLAGSTDTQY
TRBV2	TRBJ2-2	ASNPRTSGELF
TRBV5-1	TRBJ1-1	ASSLAGGLEAF
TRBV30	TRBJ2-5	AWSVRDIGTQY
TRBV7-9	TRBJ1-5	ASSLGQGGQPQH
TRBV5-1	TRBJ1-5	ASSLWQGDQPQH
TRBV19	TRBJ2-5	ASKPTRPRIQETQY
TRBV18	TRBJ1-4	ASSSGTGEDHEKLF
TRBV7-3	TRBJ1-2	ASSLEVYGYT
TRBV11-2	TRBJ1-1	ASSLDWQGVEAF
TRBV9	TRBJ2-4	ASSVDKGNIQY
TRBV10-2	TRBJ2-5	ASSEDGGEPQETQY
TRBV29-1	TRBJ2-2	SAGGLNTGELF
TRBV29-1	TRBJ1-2	SVDPSSFGGYT
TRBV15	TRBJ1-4	ATSREEREKLF
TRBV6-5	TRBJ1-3	ASPPEDSSS
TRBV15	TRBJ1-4	ATSREVTVNEKLF
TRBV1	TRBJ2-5	TSTNGGLPPETQY
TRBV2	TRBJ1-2	ASSEGESYGYT
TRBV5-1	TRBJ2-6	ASSLGGHSSGANVLT
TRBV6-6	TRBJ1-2	ASTNLGILNYGYT
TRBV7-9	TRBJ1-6	ASSLEGGNSPLH
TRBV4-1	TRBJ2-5	ASSQALAVETQY
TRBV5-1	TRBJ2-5	ASSFRLAGEETQY
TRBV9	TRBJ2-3	ASSKDGVTDTQY
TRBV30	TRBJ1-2	AWRGANYGYT
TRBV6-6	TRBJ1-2	ASSYGQGRST
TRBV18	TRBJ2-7	ASSPSAETYEQY
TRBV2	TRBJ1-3	ASSERRNRAYGNTIY